The clone carrying this T cell receptor beta chain was seen only a few times. Sample donors were healthy Caucasian individuals that came from Russia, aged about 6 to 100. A J-beta primer mix and a sample-barcoded 5' primer were used in a second PCR of roughly 7 to 12 cycles. In TCRdb, the 5' RACE reads were re-called with MiXCR into one record per CDR3 protein. Found here are more than 1 million distinct CDR3 sequences, 45% of them singletons; the top ten hold approximately 17%. These data originate in a study of blood T cells in healthy people across ages. This CDR3 spans 14 amino acids. CDR1 is SGDLS, CDR2 YYNGEE, per germline. Trimming pared 1 base from V and 6 bases from J, leaving 12 bases between.

The source of this sequence is a woman aged 55-69 years in good health. The sample was blood. The V and J genes are TRBV9 and TRBJ2-3; D ambiguous. DNA for the CDR3: TGTGCCAGCAGCGTATCGCATGGGTTGGATACGCAGTATTTT. It codes for CASSVSHGLDTQYF.